The following is a T cell receptor beta chain sequence with its context. The antigen is unknown. The sample belongs to a study of T cell responses to AZD1222 COVID-19 vaccine. Method: immunoSEQ multiplex PCR; TCRdb's copy keeps in-frame clones and lacks some. The sample lists about 180,000 clones; 80% to 95% were seen once. Some second doses came at about 4 weeks and others at about 12 weeks; these were pooled. Study-wide findings and caveats: CD4 TCRs covered the whole spike, strongest at regions 160-218 and 743-854.

CDR1 and CDR2 from the germline V gene are MNHEY and SVGAGI. The CDR3 extends over 13 amino acids. Trimming cost V 11 bases and J 3 bases, with 14 bases left between them. The clonotype originates from an adult who received the AZD1222 COVID-19 vaccine. V and J are TRBV6-5 and TRBJ1-5, with D maybe TRBD1 (5 bases). Sequences were derived from peripheral blood, sampled 28 days after the second AZD1222 dose. This chain's CDR3 is CAGQTGNNQPQHF. For the CDR3, the DNA is TGTGCCGGACAAACAGGCAACAATCAGCCCCAGCATTTT.